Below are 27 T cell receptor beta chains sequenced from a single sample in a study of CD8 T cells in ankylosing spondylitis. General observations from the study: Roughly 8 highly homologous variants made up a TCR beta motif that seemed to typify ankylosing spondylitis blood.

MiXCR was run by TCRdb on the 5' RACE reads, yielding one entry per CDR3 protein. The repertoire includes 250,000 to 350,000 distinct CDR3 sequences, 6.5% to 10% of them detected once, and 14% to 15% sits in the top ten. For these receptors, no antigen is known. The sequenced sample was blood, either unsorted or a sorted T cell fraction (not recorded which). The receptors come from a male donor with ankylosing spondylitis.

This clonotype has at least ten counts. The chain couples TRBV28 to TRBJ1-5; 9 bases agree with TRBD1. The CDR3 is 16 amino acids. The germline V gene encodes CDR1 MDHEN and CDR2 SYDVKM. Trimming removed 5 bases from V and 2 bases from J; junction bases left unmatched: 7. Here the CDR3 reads CASSPRQGGRNQPQHF. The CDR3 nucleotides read TGTGCCAGCAGTCCCCGACAGGGGGGACGCAATCAGCCCCAGCATTTT.

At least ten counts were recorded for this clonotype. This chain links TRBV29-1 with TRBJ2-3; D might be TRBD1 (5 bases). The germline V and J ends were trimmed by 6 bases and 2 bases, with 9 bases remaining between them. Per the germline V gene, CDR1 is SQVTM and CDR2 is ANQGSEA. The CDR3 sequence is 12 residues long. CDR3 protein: CSVDSFTDTQYF. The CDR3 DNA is TGCAGCGTAGACAGCTTCACAGATACGCAGTATTTT.

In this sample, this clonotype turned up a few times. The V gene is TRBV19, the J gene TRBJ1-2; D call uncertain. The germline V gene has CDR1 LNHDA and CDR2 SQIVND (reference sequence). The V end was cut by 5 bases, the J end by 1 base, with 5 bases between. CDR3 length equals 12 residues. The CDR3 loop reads CASSSINYGYTF. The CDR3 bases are TGTGCCAGTAGTTCAATTAACTATGGCTACACCTTC.

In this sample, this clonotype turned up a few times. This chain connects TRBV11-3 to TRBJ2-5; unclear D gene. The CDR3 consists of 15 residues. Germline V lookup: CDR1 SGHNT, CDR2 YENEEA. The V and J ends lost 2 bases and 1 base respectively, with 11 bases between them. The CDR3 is CASSLFWSTQETQYF. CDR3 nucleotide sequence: TGTGCCAGCAGCTTATTTTGGAGCACCCAAGAGACCCAGTACTTC.

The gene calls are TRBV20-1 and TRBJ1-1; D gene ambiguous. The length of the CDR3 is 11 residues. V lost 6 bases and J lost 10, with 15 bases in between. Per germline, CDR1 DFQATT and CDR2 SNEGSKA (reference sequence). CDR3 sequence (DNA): TGCAGTGCCATGCACATCTCCCTAGCTTTCTTT. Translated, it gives CSAMHISLAFF.

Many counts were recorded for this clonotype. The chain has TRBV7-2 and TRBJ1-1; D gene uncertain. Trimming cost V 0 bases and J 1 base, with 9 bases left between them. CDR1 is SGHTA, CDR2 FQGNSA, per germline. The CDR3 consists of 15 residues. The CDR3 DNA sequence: TGTGCCAGCAGCTTAGCGGTATATCGGAACACTGAAGCTTTCTTT. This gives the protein CASSLAVYRNTEAFF.

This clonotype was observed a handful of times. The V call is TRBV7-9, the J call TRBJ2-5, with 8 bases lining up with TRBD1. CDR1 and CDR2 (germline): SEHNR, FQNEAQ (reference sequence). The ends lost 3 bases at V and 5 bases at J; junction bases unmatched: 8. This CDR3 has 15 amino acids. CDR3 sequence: CASSFLPGGSETQYF. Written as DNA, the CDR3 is TGTGCCAGCAGCTTTCTGCCAGGGGGCTCGGAGACCCAGTACTTC.

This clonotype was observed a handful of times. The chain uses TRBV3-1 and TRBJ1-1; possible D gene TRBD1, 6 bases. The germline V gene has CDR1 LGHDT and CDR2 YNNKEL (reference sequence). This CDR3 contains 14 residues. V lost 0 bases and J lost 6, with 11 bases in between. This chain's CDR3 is CASSQDFRGPEAFF. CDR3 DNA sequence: TGTGCCAGCAGCCAAGATTTTCGGGGGCCTGAAGCTTTCTTT.

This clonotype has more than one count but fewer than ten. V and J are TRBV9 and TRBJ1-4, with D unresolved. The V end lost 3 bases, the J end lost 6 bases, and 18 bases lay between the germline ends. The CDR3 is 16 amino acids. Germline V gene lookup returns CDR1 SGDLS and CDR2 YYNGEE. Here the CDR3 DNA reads TGTGCCAGCAGCGGAGGCAACCGGCAGTACGATGAAAAACTGTTTTTT. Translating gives CASSGGNRQYDEKLFF. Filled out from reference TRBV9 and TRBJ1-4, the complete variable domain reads DSGVTQTPKHLITATGQRVTLRCSPRSGDLSVYWYQQSLDQGLQFLIQYYNGEERAKGNILERFSAQQFPDLHSELNLSSLELGDSALYFCASSGGNRQYDEKLFFGSGTQLSVL.

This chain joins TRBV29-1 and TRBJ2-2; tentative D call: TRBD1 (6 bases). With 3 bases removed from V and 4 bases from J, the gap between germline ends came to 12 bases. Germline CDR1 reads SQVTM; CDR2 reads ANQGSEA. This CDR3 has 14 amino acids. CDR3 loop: CSVDSQGGTGELFF. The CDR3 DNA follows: TGCAGCGTTGATAGCCAAGGGGGCACCGGGGAGCTGTTTTTT.

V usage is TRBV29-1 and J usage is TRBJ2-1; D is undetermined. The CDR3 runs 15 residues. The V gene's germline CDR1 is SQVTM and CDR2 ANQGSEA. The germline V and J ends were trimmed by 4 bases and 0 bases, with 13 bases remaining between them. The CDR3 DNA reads TGCAGCGTTGTCTCAGAAAGGGACTCCTACAATGAGCAGTTCTTC. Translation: CSVVSERDSYNEQFF.

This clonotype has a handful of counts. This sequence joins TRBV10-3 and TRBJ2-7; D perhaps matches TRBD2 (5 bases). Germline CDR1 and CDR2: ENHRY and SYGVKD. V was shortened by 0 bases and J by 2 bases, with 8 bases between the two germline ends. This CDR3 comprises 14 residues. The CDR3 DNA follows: TGTGCCATCAGTGAGTCGACTACCACCTACGAGCAGTACTTC. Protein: CAISESTTTYEQYF.

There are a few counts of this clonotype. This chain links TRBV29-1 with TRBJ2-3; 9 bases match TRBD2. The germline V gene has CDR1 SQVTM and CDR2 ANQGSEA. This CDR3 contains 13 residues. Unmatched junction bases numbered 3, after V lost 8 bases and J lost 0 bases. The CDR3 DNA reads TGCAGCTGCAGCGGGAGGAGCACAGATACGCAGTATTTT. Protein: CSCSGRSTDTQYF.

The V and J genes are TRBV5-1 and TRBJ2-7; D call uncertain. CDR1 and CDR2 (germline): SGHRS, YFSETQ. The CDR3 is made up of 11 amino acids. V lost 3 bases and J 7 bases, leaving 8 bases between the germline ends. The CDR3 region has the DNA TGCGCCAGCAGCTCCGTGTCTGAGCAGTACTTC. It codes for CASSSVSEQYF. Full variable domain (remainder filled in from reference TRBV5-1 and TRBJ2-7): KAGVTQTPRYLIKTRGQQVTLSCSPISGHRSVSWYQQTPGQGLQFLFEYFSETQRNKGNFPGRFSGRQFSNSRSEMNVSTLELGDSALYLCASSSVSEQYFGPGTRLTVT.

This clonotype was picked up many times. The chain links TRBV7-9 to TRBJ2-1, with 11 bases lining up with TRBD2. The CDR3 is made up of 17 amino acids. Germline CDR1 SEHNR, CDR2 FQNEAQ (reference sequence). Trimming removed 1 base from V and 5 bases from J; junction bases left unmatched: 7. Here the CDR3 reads CASSLVGGTSGNNEQFF. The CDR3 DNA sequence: TGTGCCAGCAGCTTAGTAGGGGGGACTAGCGGTAACAATGAGCAGTTCTTC. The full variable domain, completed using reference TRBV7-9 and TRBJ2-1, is DTGVSQNPRHKITKRGQNVTFRCDPISEHNRLYWYRQTLGQGPEFLTYFQNEAQLEKSRLLSDRFSAERPKGSFSTLEIQRTEQGDSAMYLCASSLVGGTSGNNEQFFGPGTRLTVL.

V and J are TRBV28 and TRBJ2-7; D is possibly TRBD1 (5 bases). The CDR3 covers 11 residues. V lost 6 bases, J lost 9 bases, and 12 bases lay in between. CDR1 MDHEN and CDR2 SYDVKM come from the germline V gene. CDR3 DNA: TGTGCCAGCAGACTCAGGGAAGTGCAGTACTTC. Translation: CASRLREVQYF.

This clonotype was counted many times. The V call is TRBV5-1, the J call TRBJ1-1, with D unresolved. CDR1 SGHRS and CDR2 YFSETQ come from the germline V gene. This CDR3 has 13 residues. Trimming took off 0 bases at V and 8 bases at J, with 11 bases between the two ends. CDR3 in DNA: TGCGCCAGCAGCTTGGGTTTTTGGAGGGAAGCTTTCTTT. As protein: CASSLGFWREAFF.

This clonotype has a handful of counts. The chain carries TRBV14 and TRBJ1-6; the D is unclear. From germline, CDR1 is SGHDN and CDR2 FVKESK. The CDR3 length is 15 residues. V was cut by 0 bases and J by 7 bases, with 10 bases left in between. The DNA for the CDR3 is TGTGCCAGCAGCCAAGATGGGTCGAGGAATTCACCCCTCCACTTT. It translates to CASSQDGSRNSPLHF.

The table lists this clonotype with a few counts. CDR3 in amino acids: CSASRQGFPYGQPQHF. The CDR3, as DNA: TGCAGTGCTAGCCGACAGGGGTTCCCCTATGGACAGCCCCAGCATTTT. This chain connects TRBV20-1 to TRBJ1-5; 8 nucleotides match TRBD1. CDR1 and CDR2 from the germline V gene are DFQATT and SNEGSKA (reference sequence). The ends lost 3 bases at V and 7 bases at J; junction bases unmatched: 14. The CDR3 has 16 amino acids.

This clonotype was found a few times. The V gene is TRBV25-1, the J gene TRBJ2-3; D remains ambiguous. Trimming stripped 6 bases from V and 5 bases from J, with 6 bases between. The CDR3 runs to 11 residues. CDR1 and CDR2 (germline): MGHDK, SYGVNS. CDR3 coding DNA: TGTGCCAGCAGGGGGATAGATACGCAGTATTTT. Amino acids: CASRGIDTQYF.

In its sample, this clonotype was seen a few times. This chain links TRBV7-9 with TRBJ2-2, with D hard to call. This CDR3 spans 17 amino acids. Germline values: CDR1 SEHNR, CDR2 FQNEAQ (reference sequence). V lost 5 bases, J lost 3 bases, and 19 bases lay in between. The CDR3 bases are TGTGCCAGCAGCCCCAAGCTCAGCACGGCGGACACCGGGGAGCTGTTTTTT. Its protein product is CASSPKLSTADTGELFF.

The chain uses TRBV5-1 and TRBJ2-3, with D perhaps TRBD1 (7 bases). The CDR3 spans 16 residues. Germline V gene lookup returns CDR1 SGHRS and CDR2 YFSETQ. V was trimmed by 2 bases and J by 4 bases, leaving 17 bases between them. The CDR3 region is CASSFTGDLAPDTQYF. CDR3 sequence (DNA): TGCGCCAGCAGCTTTACAGGGGATCTAGCGCCAGATACGCAGTATTTT.

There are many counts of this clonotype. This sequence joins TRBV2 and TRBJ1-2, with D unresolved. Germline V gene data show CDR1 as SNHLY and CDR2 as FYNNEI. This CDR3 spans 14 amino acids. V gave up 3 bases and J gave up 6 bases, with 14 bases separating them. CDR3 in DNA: TGTGCCAGCAGTGATCCGTCCGATTATAATGGCTACACCTTC. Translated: CASSDPSDYNGYTF.

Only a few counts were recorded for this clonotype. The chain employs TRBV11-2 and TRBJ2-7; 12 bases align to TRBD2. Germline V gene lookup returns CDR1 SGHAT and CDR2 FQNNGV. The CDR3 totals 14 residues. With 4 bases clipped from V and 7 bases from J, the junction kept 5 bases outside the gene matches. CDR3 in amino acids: CASSSTSGRWEQYF. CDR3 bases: TGTGCCAGCAGCTCGACTAGCGGGAGATGGGAGCAGTACTTC.

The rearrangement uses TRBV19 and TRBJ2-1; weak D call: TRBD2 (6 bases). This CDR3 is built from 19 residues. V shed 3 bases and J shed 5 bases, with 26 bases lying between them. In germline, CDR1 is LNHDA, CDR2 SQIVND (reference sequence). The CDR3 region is CASSMVIRPLVADNNEQFF. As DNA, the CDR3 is TGTGCCAGTAGTATGGTTATCCGTCCGTTGGTAGCGGACAACAATGAGCAGTTCTTC.

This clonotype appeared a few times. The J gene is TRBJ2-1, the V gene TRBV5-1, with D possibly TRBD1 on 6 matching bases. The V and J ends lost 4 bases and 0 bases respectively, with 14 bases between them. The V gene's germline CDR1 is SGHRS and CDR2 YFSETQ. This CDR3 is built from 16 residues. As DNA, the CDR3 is TGCGCCAGCAGCCCGGTCAGGGGAAGCTCCTACAATGAGCAGTTCTTC. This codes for CASSPVRGSSYNEQFF.

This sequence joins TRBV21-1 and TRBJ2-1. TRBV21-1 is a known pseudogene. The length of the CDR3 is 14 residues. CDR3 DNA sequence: TGTGCCAGCAGGAACGGGAGGTCCTACAATGAGCAGTTCTTC. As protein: CASRNGRSYNEQFF.